These 6 T cell receptor beta chains were all obtained from the same sample, sequenced in a study of blood T cell repertoires in COVID-19. Here immunoSEQ multiplex PCR was the method, and the copy in TCRdb shows in-frame clones only, minus some. The table shows about 240,000 clones, with about nine tenths occurring only once. Sequencing was performed on peripheral blood. Receptors originate from a man in his 60s who had recovered from COVID-19.

V gene TRBV9 combines with J gene TRBJ2-3; possibly TRBD2 for D (5 bases). The length of the CDR3 is 14 residues. Trimming cost V 6 bases and J 6 bases, with 17 bases left between them. Per germline, CDR1 SGDLS and CDR2 YYNGEE. The CDR3 sequence is CASNDFEGVDTQYF. The CDR3 DNA follows: TGTGCCAGCAACGATTTCGAGGGCGTGGATACGCAGTATTTT.

This clone was counted a single time. The chain joins TRBV14 to TRBJ1-2; no clear D gene. The V end was cut by 2 bases, the J end by 4 bases, with 5 bases between. Germline CDR1 is SGHDN and CDR2 is FVKESK. The CDR3 runs 12 residues. The CDR3 protein is CASSQNSYGYTF. CDR3 coding DNA: TGTGCCAGCAGCCAAAACAGCTATGGCTACACCTTC.

This clone was seen only a few times. The rearrangement links TRBV20-1 to TRBJ2-1; 12 positions match TRBD2. The germline V gene encodes CDR1 DFQATT and CDR2 SNEGSKA (reference sequence). Trimming took 3 bases from V and 8 from J; bases not matched to a gene: 8. The CDR3 spans 15 residues. DNA of the CDR3: TGCAGTGCTAGTTTACTAGCGGGGGGTATGGATGAGCAGTTCTTC. Protein product: CSASLLAGGMDEQFF.

This clone was detected only once. The chain is built from TRBV29-1 and TRBJ1-2; no firm D call. With 4 bases removed from V and 6 bases from J, the gap between germline ends came to 21 bases. This CDR3 spans 15 amino acids. Looked up from germline, CDR1 is SQVTM and CDR2 is ANQGSEA. The CDR3 loop is CSVALLQDTSHGYTF. CDR3 coding DNA: TGCAGCGTTGCCCTCCTCCAAGACACGAGTCATGGCTACACCTTC.

This rearrangement joins TRBV7-2 to TRBJ1-2, with D perhaps matching TRBD1 (6 bases). Trimming took 4 bases from V and 7 from J, leaving 16 bases between them. This CDR3 spans 14 amino acids. Per germline, CDR1 SGHTA and CDR2 FQGNSA. The CDR3 DNA follows: TGTGCCAGCAGCTCCTCCGGGGGGGCTGGTGGCTACACCTTC. It translates to CASSSSGGAGGYTF.

V gene TRBV19 combines with J gene TRBJ1-3, with D perhaps TRBD1 (6 bases). Deletions cut 5 bases from V and 0 bases from J, with 11 bases between. In germline, CDR1 is LNHDA, CDR2 SQIVND (reference sequence). The CDR3 sequence is 15 residues long. As DNA, the CDR3 is TGTGCCAGTAGTGGACAGATGAGCTCTGGAAACACCATATATTTT. It encodes CASSGQMSSGNTIYF.